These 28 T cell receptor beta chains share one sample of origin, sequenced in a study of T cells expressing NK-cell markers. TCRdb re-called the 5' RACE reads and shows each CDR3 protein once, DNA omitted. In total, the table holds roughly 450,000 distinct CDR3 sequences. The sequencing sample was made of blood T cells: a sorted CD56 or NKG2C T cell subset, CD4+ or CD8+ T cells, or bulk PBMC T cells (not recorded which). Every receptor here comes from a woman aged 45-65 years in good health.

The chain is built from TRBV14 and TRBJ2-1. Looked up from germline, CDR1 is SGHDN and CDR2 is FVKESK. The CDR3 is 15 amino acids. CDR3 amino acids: CASSQEIAAYNEQFF.

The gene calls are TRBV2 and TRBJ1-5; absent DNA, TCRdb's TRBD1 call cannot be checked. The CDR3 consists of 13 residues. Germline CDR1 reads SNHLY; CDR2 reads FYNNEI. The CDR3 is CARATGTDQPQHF.

The CDR3 reads CATALETGYNEQFF. V and J are TRBV5-1 and TRBJ2-1. CDR3 length: 14 residues. Germline V CDR1 and CDR2: SGHRS, YFSETQ.

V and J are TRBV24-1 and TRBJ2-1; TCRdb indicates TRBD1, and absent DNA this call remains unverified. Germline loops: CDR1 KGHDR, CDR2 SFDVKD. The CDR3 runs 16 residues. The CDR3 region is CATSDVGQGARWEQFF.

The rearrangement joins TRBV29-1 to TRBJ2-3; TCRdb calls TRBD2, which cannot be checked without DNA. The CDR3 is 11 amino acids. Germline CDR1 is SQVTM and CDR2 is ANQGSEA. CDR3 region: CSVVRLAEQYF.

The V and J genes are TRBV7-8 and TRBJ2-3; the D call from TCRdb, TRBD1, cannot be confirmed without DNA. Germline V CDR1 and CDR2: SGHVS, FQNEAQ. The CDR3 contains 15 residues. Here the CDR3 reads CASSPPLTSWDTQYF.

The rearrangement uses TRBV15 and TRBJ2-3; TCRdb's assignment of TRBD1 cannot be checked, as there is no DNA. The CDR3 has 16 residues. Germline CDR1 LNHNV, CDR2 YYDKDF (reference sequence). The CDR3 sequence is CATSRGQGRGSDTQYF.

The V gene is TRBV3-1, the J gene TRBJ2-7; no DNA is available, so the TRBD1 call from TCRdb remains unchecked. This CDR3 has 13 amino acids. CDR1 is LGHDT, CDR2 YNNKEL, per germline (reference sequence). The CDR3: CASSQGTVSEQYF.

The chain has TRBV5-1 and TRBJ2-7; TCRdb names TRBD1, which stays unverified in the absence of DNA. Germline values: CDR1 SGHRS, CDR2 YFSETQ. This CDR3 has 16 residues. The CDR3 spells CASSRTPGQGVGEQYF.

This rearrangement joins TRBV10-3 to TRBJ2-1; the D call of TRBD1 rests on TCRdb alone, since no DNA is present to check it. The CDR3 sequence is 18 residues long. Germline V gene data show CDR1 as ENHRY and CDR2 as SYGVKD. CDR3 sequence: CAIAYGKLSKSSYNEQFF.

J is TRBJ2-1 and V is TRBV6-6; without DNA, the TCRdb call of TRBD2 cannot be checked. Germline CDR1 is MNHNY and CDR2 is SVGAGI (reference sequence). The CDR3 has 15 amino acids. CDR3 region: CATRLASGLYNEQFF.

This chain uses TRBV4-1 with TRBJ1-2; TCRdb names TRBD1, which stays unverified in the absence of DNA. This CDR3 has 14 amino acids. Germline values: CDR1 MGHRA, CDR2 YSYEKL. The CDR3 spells CASSQVGQRPSRTF.

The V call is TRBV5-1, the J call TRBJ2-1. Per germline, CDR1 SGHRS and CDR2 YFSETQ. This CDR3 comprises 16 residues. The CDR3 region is CASSLVAGSSYNEQFF.

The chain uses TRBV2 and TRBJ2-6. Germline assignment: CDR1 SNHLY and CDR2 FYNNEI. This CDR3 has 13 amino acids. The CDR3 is CASSETGANVLTF.

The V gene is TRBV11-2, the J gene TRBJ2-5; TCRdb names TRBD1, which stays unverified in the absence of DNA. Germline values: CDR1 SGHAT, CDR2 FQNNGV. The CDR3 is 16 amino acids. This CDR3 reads CASSLAEGVLLGAQYF.

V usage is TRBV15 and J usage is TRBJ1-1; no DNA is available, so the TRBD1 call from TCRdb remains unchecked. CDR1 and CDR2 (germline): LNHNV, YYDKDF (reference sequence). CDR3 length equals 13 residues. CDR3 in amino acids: CATSVRTDTEAFF.

The CDR3 loop is CASSLGLVGDTQYF. The genes are TRBV7-9 and TRBJ2-3; checking the TCRdb D call of TRBD2 is not possible without DNA. The CDR3 contains 14 residues. The germline V gene encodes CDR1 SEHNR and CDR2 FQNEAQ (reference sequence). The whole variable domain, filled in from reference TRBV7-9 and TRBJ2-3, reads DTGVSQNPRHKITKRGQNVTFRCDPISEHNRLYWYRQTLGQGPEFLTYFQNEAQLEKSRLLSDRFSAERPKGSFSTLEIQRTEQGDSAMYLCASSLGLVGDTQYFGPGTRLTVL.

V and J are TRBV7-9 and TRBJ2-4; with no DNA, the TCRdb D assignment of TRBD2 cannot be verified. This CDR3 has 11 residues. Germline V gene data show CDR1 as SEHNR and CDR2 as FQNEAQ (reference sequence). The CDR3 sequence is CASSSGTLQYF.

CDR3 loop: CASSKGMSSGDADEQFF. The chain joins TRBV21-1 to TRBJ2-1; as DNA is missing, the TRBD2 call by TCRdb cannot be tested. TRBV21-1 is a recognized pseudogene. The CDR3 contains 17 residues.

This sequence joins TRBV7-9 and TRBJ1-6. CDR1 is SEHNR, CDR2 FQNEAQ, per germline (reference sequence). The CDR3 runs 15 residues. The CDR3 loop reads CASSLDRSNNSPLHF.

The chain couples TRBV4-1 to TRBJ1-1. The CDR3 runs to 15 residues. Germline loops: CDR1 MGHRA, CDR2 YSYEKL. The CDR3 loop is CASSQVRVGNTEAFF.

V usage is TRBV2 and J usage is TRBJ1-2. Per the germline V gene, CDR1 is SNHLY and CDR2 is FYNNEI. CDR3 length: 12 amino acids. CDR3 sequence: CASSGAGDGYTF.

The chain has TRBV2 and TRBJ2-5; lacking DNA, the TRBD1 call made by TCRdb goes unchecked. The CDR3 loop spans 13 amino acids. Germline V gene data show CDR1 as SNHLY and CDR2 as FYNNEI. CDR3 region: CASRPRVGETQYF.

This chain's CDR3 is CASSSGYHNEQFF. The J gene is TRBJ2-1, the V gene TRBV11-2; absent DNA, TCRdb's TRBD2 call cannot be checked. Germline V lookup: CDR1 SGHAT, CDR2 FQNNGV. The CDR3 sequence is 13 residues long.

The CDR3 loop is CASSPTPQDQRKSGRETQYF. The chain employs TRBV18 and TRBJ2-5; the TCRdb call, TRBD2, lacks DNA for checking. Germline V gives CDR1 KGHSH, CDR2 LQKENI. The CDR3 runs 20 residues.

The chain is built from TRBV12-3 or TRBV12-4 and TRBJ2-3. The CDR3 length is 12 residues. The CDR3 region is CASRIGMNTQYF.

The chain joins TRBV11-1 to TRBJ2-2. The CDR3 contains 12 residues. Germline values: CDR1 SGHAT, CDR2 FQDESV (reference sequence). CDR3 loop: CASRPNSGELFF.

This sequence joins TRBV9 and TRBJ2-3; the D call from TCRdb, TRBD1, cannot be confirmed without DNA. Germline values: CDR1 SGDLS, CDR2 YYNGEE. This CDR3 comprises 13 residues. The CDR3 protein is CASSPPNGDTQYF.